This T cell receptor (beta chain) was retrieved from a study of shared clonotypes between healthy human individuals. Points from the study as a whole: The rarefaction results pointed to incomplete sorted-subset sequencing despite large depth.

Concerning this clone itself: What it recognizes is unknown.

Profiling relied on immunoSEQ multiplex PCR, and the TCRdb table lists in-frame clones only, not all of them. The sample yields 2,500,000 or so clones, roughly 92% seen once. CDR1 is SGHDT and CDR2 is YYEEEE in the germline V gene. This CDR3 comprises 16 residues. V lost 2 bases and J 7 bases, leaving 22 bases between the germline ends. The clonotype originates from a man younger than 30 in good health. The chain recombines TRBV5-6 with TRBJ2-7; D remains ambiguous. Sequenced material: naive CD4+ T cells sorted from blood. Subset noted: CD45RA+ positively selected. CDR3 loop: CASSFGGKHIGREQYF. The DNA of the CDR3 is TGTGCCAGCAGCTTTGGTGGGAAACACATCGGGCGTGAGCAGTACTTC.